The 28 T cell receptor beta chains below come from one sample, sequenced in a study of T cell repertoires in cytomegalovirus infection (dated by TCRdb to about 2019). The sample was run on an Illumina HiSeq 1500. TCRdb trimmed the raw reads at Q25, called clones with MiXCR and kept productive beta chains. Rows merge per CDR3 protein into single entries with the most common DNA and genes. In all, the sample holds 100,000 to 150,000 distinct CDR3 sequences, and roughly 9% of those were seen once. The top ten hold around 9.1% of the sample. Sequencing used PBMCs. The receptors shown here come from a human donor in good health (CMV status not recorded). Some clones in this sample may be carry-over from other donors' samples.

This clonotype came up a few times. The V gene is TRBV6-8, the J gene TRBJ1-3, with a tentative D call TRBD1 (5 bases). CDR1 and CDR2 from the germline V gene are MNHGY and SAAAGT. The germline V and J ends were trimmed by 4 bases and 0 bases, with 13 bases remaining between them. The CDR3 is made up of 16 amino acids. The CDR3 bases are TGTGCCAGCAGTTTCTCCCGGGGCCTCTCTGGAAACACCATATATTTT. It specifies CASSFSRGLSGNTIYF.

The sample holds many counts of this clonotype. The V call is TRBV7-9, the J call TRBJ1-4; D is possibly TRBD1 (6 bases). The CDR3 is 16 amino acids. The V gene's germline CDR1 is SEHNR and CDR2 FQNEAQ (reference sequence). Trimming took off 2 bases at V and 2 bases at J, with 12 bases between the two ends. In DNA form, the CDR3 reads TGTGCCAGCAGCTTATCTACAGGGCCCACTAATGAAAAACTGTTTTTT. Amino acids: CASSLSTGPTNEKLFF.

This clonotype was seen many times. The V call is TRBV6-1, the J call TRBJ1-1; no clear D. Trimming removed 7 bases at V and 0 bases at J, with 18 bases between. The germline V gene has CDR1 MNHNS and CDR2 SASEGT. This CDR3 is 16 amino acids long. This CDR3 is CASIRWPGTLNTEAFF. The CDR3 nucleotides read TGTGCCAGCATCCGTTGGCCAGGCACCTTGAACACTGAAGCTTTCTTT.

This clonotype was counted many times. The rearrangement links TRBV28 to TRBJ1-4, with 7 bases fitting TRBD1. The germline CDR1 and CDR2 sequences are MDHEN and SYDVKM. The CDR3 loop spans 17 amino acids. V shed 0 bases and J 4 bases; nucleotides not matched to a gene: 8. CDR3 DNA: TGTGCCAGCAGTTTATGGGGACAGTACGGACGTAATGAAAAACTGTTTTTT. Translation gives CASSLWGQYGRNEKLFF.

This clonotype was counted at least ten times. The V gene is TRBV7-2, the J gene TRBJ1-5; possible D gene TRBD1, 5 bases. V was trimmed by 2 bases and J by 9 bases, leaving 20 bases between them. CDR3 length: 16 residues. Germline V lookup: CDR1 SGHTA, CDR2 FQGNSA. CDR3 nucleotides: TGTGCCAGCAGCTTACCCCTCGGGACCGGAGCTCGGCCCCAGCATTTT. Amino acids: CASSLPLGTGARPQHF. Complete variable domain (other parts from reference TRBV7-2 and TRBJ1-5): GAGVSQSPSNKVTEKGKDVELRCDPISGHTALYWYRQSLGQGLEFLIYFQGNSAPDKSGLPSDRFSAERTGGSVSTLTIQRTQQEDSAVYLCASSLPLGTGARPQHFGDGTRLSIL.

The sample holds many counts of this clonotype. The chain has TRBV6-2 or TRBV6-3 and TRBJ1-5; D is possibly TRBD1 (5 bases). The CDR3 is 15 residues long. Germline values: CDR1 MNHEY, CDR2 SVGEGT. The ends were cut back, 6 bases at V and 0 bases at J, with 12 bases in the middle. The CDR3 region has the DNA TGTGCCAGCAGAAAAGGGGCGACTAGCAATCAGCCCCAGCATTTT. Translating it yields CASRKGATSNQPQHF.

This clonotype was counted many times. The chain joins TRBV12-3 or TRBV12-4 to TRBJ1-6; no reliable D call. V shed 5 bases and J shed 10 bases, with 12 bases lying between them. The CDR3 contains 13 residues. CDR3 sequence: CASSMGESSPLHF. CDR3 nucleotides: TGTGCCAGCAGTATGGGCGAGTCCTCACCCCTCCACTTT.

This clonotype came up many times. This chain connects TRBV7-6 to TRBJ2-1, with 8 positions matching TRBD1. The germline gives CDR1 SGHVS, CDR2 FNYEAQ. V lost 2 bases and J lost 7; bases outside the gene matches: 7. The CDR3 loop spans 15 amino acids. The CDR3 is CASSLRWTGMNEQFF. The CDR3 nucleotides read TGTGCCAGCAGCTTACGTTGGACAGGGATGAATGAGCAGTTCTTC.

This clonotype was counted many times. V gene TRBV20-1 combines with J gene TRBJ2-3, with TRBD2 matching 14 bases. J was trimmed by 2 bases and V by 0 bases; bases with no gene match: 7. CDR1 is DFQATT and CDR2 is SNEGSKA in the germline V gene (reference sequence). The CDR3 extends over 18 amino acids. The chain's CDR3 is CSARDPWTSGGTTDTQYF. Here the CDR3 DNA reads TGCAGTGCTAGAGACCCCTGGACTAGCGGGGGGACCACAGATACGCAGTATTTT.

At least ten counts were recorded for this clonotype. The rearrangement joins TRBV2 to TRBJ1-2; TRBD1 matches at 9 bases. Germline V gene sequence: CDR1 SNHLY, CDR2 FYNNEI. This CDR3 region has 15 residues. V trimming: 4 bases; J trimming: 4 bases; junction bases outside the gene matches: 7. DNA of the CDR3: TGTGCCAGCAGTGCGACAGGGGGGTCTACCTATGGCTACACCTTC. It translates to CASSATGGSTYGYTF.

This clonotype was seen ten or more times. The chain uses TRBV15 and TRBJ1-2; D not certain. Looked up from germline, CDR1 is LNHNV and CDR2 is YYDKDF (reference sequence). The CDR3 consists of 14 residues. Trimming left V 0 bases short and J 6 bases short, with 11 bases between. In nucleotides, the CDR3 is TGTGCCACCAGCAGAGATGGACTCGCGAATGGCTACACCTTC. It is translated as CATSRDGLANGYTF. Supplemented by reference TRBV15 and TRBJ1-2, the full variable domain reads DAMVIQNPRYQVTQFGKPVTLSCSQTLNHNVMYWYQQKSSQAPKLLFHYYDKDFNNEADTPDNFQSRRPNTSFCFLDIRSPGLGDTAMYLCATSRDGLANGYTFGSGTRLTVV.

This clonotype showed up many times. The CDR3 is CASTATSSYEQYF. CDR3 DNA: TGTGCCAGCACAGCTACAAGCTCCTACGAGCAGTACTTC. The chain links TRBV6-5 to TRBJ2-7; no reliable D call. CDR3 length: 13 residues. The ends were cut back, 7 bases at V and 0 bases at J, with 10 bases in the middle. CDR1 is MNHEY and CDR2 is SVGAGI in the germline V gene.

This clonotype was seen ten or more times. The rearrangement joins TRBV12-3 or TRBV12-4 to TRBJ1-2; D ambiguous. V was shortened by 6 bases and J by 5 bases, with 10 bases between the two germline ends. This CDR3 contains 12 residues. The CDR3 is CASSRTEYGYTF. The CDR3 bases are TGTGCCAGCAGCCGCACAGAGTATGGCTACACCTTC.

In DNA form, the CDR3 reads TGTGCCAGCAGTTTGACAGGGAGGTCGCCCCAGCATTTT. Residues: CASSLTGRSPQHF. This rearrangement joins TRBV6-5 to TRBJ1-5, with TRBD1 matching 7 bases. Germline V gives CDR1 MNHEY, CDR2 SVGAGI. V gave up 4 bases and J gave up 9 bases; unmatched junction bases: 6. The CDR3 totals 13 residues.

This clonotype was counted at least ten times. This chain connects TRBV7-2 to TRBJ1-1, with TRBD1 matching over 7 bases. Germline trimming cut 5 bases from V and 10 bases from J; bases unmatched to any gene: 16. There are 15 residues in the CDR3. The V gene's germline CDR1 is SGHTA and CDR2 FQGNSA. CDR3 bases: TGTGCCAGCAGCATTCAGGGGGGTGGTTCCTTTGGAGCTTTCTTT. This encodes CASSIQGGGSFGAFF.

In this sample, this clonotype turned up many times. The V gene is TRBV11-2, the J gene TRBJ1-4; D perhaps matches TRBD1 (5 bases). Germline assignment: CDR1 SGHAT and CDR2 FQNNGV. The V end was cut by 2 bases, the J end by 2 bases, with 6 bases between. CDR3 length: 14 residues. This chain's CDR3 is CASSLRGTNEKLFF. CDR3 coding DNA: TGTGCCAGCAGCTTACGGGGGACTAATGAAAAACTGTTTTTT. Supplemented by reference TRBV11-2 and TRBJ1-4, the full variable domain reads EAGVAQSPRYKIIEKRQSVAFWCNPISGHATLYWYQQILGQGPKLLIQFQNNGVVDDSQLPKDRFSAERLKGVDSTLKIQPAKLEDSAVYLCASSLRGTNEKLFFGSGTQLSVL.

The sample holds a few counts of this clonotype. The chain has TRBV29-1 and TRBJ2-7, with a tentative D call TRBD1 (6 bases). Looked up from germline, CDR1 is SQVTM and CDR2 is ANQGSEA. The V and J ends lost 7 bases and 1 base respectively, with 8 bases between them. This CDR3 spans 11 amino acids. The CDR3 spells CSATGSYEQYF. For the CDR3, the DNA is TGCAGCGCGACAGGTTCCTACGAGCAGTACTTC.

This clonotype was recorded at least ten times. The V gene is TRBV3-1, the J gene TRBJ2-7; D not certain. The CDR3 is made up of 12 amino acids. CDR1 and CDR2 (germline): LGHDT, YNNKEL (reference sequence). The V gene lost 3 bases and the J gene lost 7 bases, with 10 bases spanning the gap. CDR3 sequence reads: CASSHLGNEQYF. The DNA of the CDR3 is TGTGCCAGCAGCCACCTGGGGAATGAGCAGTACTTC.

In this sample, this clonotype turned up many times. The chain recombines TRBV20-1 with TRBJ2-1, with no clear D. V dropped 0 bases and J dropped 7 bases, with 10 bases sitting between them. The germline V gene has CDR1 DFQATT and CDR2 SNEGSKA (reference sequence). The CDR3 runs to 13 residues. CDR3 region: CSARDRASNEQFF. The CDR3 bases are TGCAGTGCTAGAGATCGAGCGTCGAATGAGCAGTTCTTC.

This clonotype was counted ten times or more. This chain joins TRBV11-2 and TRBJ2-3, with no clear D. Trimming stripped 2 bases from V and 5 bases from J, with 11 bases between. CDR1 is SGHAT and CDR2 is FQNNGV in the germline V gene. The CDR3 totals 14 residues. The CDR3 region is CASSLSQYLDTQYF. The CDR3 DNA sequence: TGTGCCAGCAGCTTATCACAGTACCTAGATACGCAGTATTTT.

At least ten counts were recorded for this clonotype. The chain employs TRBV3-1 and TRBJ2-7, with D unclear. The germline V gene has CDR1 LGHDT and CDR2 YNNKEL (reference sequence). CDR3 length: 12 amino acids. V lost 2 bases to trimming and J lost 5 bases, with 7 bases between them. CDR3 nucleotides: TGTGCCAGCAGCCAAAGGTTCCACGAGCAGTACTTC. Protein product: CASSQRFHEQYF.

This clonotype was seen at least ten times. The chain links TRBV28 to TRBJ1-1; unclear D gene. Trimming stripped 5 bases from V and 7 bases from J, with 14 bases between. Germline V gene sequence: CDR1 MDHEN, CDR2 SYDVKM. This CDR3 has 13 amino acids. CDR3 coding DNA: TGTGCCAGCAGTGGGGTACCCCGAGTTGAAGCTTTCTTT. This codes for CASSGVPRVEAFF.

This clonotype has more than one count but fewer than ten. CDR3 in DNA: TGCGCCAGCAGCGAGGGACAGAACTACGAGCAGTACTTC. It is translated as CASSEGQNYEQYF. The gene calls are TRBV5-1 and TRBJ2-7, with 7 nucleotides matching TRBD1. Looked up from germline, CDR1 is SGHRS and CDR2 is YFSETQ. The CDR3 totals 13 residues. V lost 4 bases to trimming and J lost 3 bases; unmatched junction nucleotides: 4. Filled out from reference TRBV5-1 and TRBJ2-7, the complete variable domain reads KAGVTQTPRYLIKTRGQQVTLSCSPISGHRSVSWYQQTPGQGLQFLFEYFSETQRNKGNFPGRFSGRQFSNSRSEMNVSTLELGDSALYLCASSEGQNYEQYFGPGTRLTVT.

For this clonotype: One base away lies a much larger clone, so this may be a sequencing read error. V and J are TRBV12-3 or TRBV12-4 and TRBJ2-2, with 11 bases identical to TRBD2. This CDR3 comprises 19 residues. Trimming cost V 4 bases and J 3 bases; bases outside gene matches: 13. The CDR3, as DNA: TGTGCCAGCAGTTCAAGTCCGACTAGCGGGGTCTCGTACACCGGGGAGCTGTTTTTT. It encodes CASSSSPTSGVSYTGELFF.

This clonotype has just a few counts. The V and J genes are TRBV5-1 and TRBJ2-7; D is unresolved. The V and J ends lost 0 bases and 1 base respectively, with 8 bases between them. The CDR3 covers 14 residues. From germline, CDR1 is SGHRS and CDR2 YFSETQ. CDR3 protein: CASSLGPPSYEQYF. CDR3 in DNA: TGCGCCAGCAGCTTGGGTCCACCTTCCTACGAGCAGTACTTC.

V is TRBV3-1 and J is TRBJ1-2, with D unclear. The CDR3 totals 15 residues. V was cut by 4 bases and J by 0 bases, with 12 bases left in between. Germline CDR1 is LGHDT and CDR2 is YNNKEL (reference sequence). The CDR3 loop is CASSPGPAANYGYTF. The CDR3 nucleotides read TGTGCCAGCAGCCCCGGGCCAGCGGCTAACTATGGCTACACCTTC.

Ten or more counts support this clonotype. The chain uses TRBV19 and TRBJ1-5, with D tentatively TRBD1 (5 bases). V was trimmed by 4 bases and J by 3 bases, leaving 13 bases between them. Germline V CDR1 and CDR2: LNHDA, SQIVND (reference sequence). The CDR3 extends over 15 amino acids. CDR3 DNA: TGTGCCAGTAGTACGATCCGACAGATCAATCAGCCCCAGCATTTT. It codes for CASSTIRQINQPQHF.

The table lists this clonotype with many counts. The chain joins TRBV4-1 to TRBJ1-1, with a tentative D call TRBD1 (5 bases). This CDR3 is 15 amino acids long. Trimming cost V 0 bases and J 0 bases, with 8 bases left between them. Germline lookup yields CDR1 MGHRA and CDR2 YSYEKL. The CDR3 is CASSQEGGLNTEAFF. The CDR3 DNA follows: TGCGCCAGCAGCCAAGAGGGGGGACTGAACACTGAAGCTTTCTTT.